One sample yielded the 4 T cell receptor beta chains listed below, sequenced in a study of post-analysis software for immune sequencing data. Findings and caveats of the study: Comparison of patients with controls showed five TRBV segments more frequent in patients, TRBV5-6, TRBV5-1 and TRBV20-1 among them.

cDNA libraries for TCR beta contained unique molecular identifiers. TCRdb reprocessed the PCR reads via MiXCR and lists one record per CDR3 protein. The sample shows roughly 200,000 distinct CDR3 sequences, about 30% of them seen only once. No antigens are known for them. The sample taken for sequencing was blood. The receptors were sampled from a girl aged 2-17 years with multiple sclerosis.

This clonotype has a count of ten or more. The V call is TRBV20-1, the J call TRBJ2-5, with TRBD1 as a possible D gene (8 bases). The CDR3 length is 14 residues. The V gene's germline CDR1 is DFQATT and CDR2 SNEGSKA (reference sequence). Trimming pared 6 bases from V and 4 bases from J, leaving 18 bases between. CDR3 region: CSALAAGGAETQYF. CDR3 nucleotide sequence: TGCAGTGCCCTAGCGGCAGGGGGCGCAGAGACCCAGTACTTC.

The sample holds a few counts of this clonotype. This sequence joins TRBV12-3 or TRBV12-4 and TRBJ2-1; TRBD2 might be the D (5 bases). The CDR3 length is 13 residues. Trimming shortened V by 3 bases and J by 6 bases, and 9 bases separated the two germline ends. As DNA, the CDR3 is TGTGCCAGCAGTTTCGGGGTATGCAATGAGCAGTTCTTC. It specifies CASSFGVCNEQFF.

The table lists this clonotype with many counts. The V call is TRBV5-1, the J call TRBJ2-5; weak D call: TRBD2 (5 bases). There are 16 residues in the CDR3. Germline assignment: CDR1 SGHRS and CDR2 YFSETQ. Trimming took off 0 bases at V and 2 bases at J, with 14 bases between the two ends. The CDR3 protein is CASSLAKAPGQETQYF. The DNA for the CDR3 is TGCGCCAGCAGCTTGGCCAAGGCCCCGGGGCAAGAGACCCAGTACTTC.

This clonotype was seen a handful of times. The chain uses TRBV10-2 and TRBJ2-5; unclear D gene. This CDR3 has 16 residues. Trimming cost V 3 bases and J 3 bases, with 17 bases left between them. Per the germline V gene, CDR1 is WSHSY and CDR2 is SAAADI. The CDR3 loop is CASSDIARGIEETQYF. CDR3 DNA sequence: TGCGCCAGCAGTGACATCGCTAGAGGTATAGAAGAGACCCAGTACTTC.